This T cell receptor beta chain was identified in a study of T-cell reconstitution after alpha-beta-depleted transplantation in children. This clonotype was seen a few times. The antigen is unknown. TCRbeta library construction was performed incorporating unique molecular identifiers. TCRdb itself ran the PCR reads through MiXCR, one entry per CDR3 protein. The sample includes approximately 490,000 distinct CDR3 sequences, under 12% of them seen just once. General study findings and limits: T-cell counts and diversity at one year post-transplant came mainly from newly produced T cells. Reports say that about two months after transplant, the alpha-beta T cells came out of several hundred graft clones that had expanded.

The sequenced sample was PBMCs, obtained before TCRalphabeta/CD19-depleted stem cell transplant. The TCR originated in a child aged 2-15 years with inherited bone marrow failure, due to receive a stem cell transplant.

This CDR3 reads CASSQPVGDGSDTQYF. CDR3 DNA sequence: TGCGCCAGCAGCCAGCCAGTCGGGGACGGATCAGATACGCAGTATTTT. The V call is TRBV4-3, the J call TRBJ2-3; D may match TRBD1 or TRBD2 (5 bases each). CDR3 length equals 16 residues. The V gene lost 3 bases and the J gene lost 4 bases, with 17 bases spanning the gap. Germline CDR1 reads LGHNA; CDR2 reads YSLEER.